The clone carrying this T cell receptor beta chain was picked up many times. The antigen is undetermined. TCRdb re-called the 5' RACE reads with MiXCR, one entry per CDR3 protein. The profile shows under 85,000 distinct CDR3 sequences, 9.5% to 13% of them singletons. The data derive from a study of early T cells in non-severe SARS-CoV-2 infection. Study summary: Unsorted whole blood bulk RNA was sequenced, with unpaired chains.

General observations from the study: Lookups in VDJdb leaned toward anti-spike CD8 responses and missed private and CD4 specificities.

The CDR3 loop spans 15 amino acids. Trimming took off 7 bases at V and 0 bases at J, with 15 bases between the two ends. The germline V gene encodes CDR1 MNHEY and CDR2 SVGAGI. The receptor was derived from an adult who was a healthcare worker with PCR-confirmed SARS-CoV-2 infection or an uninfected control (not recorded which). The material sequenced was whole blood. The chain joins TRBV6-5 to TRBJ1-1, with D possibly TRBD1 on 5 matching bases. The CDR3 sequence is CASIFFGTLNTEAFF. In nucleotides, the CDR3 is TGTGCCAGCATCTTCTTTGGGACTTTGAACACTGAAGCTTTCTTT.